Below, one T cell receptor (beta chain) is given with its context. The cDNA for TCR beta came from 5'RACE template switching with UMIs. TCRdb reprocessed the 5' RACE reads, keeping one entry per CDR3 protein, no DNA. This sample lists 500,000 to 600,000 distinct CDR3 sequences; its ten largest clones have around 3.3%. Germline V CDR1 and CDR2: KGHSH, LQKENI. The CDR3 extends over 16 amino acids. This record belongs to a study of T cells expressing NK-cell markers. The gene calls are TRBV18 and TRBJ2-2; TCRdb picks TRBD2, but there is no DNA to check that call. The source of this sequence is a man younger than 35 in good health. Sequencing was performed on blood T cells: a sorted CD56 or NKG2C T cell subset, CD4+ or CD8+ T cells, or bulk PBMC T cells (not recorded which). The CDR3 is CASSRRGLAKTGELFF.